Below are 31 T cell receptor beta chains sequenced from a single sample in a study of blood T cell repertoires in COVID-19. Only in-frame clones appear in the TCRdb table, and some are missing; sequencing was by immunoSEQ multiplex PCR. The sample shows roughly 310,000 clones, about 88% of them seen only once. The sequenced sample was PBMCs or T cells enriched from blood (not recorded which). The receptor source for this set is a woman between 40 and 50 years old who had recovered from COVID-19.

The genes are TRBV10-3 and TRBJ2-7, with 7 bases fitting TRBD2. Germline lookup yields CDR1 ENHRY and CDR2 SYGVKD. The CDR3 totals 13 residues. With V trimmed by 10 bases and J by 6 bases, 12 bases remained unmatched. DNA for the CDR3: TGTGCCACTAGCGGTCCCACCGCCGTCGAGCAGTACTTC. It yields the protein CATSGPTAVEQYF.

This clone appeared once. The chain combines TRBV12-5 with TRBJ2-1; D gene uncertain. CDR3 length: 14 residues. Germline V gives CDR1 LGHNT, CDR2 FRNRAP. Trimming removed 4 bases from V and 0 bases from J, with 7 bases in between. CDR3 sequence: CASGYSSSYNEQFF. The CDR3 nucleotides are TGTGCTAGTGGTTACAGCAGCTCCTACAATGAGCAGTTCTTC.

Concerning this clone itself: Other DNA sequences in the same sample also yield this CDR3. The chain joins TRBV6-5 to TRBJ2-7; TRBD1 matches at 9 bases. This CDR3 spans 14 amino acids. V shed 0 bases and J 3 bases; nucleotides not matched to a gene: 0. CDR1 is MNHEY, CDR2 SVGAGI, per germline. The CDR3 DNA follows: TGTGCCAGCAGTTACTCGACAGGGGGCTACGAGCAGTACTTC. This codes for CASSYSTGGYEQYF.

The CDR3 DNA is TGTGCCAGCAGCTTACAGGGGGCGCAGGTGAACGAGCAGTACTTC. It encodes CASSLQGAQVNEQYF. V usage is TRBV7-9 and J usage is TRBJ2-7; TRBD1 matches 8 bases. CDR3 length equals 15 residues. Unmatched junction bases numbered 8, after V lost 2 bases and J lost 5 bases. Germline CDR1 SEHNR, CDR2 FQNEAQ (reference sequence).

The chain has TRBV5-1 and TRBJ2-1; 12 bases are a match to TRBD2. Per germline, CDR1 SGHRS and CDR2 YFSETQ. J gave up 14 bases and V 4 bases, and 10 bases lay outside the gene matches. CDR3 length: 14 residues. In nucleotides, the CDR3 is TGCGCCAGCAGCACCCTCCTAGCGGGGGGGGTTAAGTTCTTC. Translating gives CASSTLLAGGVKFF.

The V call is TRBV7-2, the J call TRBJ1-6, with a weak D call TRBD1 (5 bases). The CDR3 has 14 amino acids. Germline CDR1 SGHTA, CDR2 FQGNSA. Trimming took 1 base from V and 8 from J, leaving 9 bases between them. This CDR3 is CASSLEEGDSPLHF. For the CDR3, the DNA is TGTGCCAGCAGCTTAGAGGAAGGGGATTCACCCCTCCACTTT.

V and J are TRBV15 and TRBJ1-6, with D uncertain. Looked up from germline, CDR1 is LNHNV and CDR2 is YYDKDF (reference sequence). This CDR3 comprises 16 residues. V lost 1 base and J lost 10, with 17 bases in between. The CDR3 nucleotides are TGTGCCACCAGCAGAGTTGGGGTCGGCGGAGGGTCACCCCTCCACTTT. Translating gives CATSRVGVGGGSPLHF.

The chain couples TRBV5-1 to TRBJ2-1, with 9 nucleotides matching TRBD1. The V gene's germline CDR1 is SGHRS and CDR2 YFSETQ. After removal of 2 bases from V and 7 bases from J, the junction contained 4 bases not matched to a gene. CDR3 length: 14 residues. CDR3 in amino acids: CASSLPGQGNEQFF. In nucleotides, the CDR3 is TGCGCCAGCAGCTTACCGGGACAGGGAAATGAGCAGTTCTTC.

This chain uses TRBV7-6 with TRBJ1-1; no reliable D call. V shed 6 bases and J shed 1 base, with 9 bases lying between them. The CDR3 spans 13 residues. Germline CDR1 is SGHVS and CDR2 is FNYEAQ. The CDR3 sequence is CASSSTWNTEAFF. The CDR3 DNA sequence: TGTGCCAGCAGTTCAACATGGAACACTGAAGCTTTCTTT.

This chain joins TRBV11-2 and TRBJ2-3, with 10 nucleotides matching TRBD2. There are 15 residues in the CDR3. From germline, CDR1 is SGHAT and CDR2 FQNNGV. V was pared by 4 bases and J by 4 bases, with 5 bases of the junction left unmatched. The CDR3 DNA is TGTGCCAGCAGCTCAGAGCGGGGGGGCGCAGATACGCAGTATTTT. It is translated as CASSSERGGADTQYF.

The chain uses TRBV11-3 and TRBJ2-3; the D is unclear. Germline CDR1 is SGHNT and CDR2 is YENEEA. Trimming left V 0 bases short and J 3 bases short, with 7 bases between. The CDR3 extends over 14 amino acids. In DNA form, the CDR3 reads TGTGCCAGCAGCTTAGAGGCGGAAACAGATACGCAGTATTTT. This encodes CASSLEAETDTQYF.

V usage is TRBV20-1 and J usage is TRBJ2-1, with 8 bases lining up with TRBD2. Trimming at V came to 3 bases and at J to 7 bases, leaving 11 bases not matched to a gene. This CDR3 is built from 15 residues. Germline loops: CDR1 DFQATT, CDR2 SNEGSKA (reference sequence). CDR3 protein: CSASAGTRGGNEQFF. Written as DNA, the CDR3 is TGCAGTGCTAGTGCCGGGACTAGGGGTGGAAATGAGCAGTTCTTC.

The rearrangement joins TRBV9 to TRBJ1-5; D unresolved. The germline V gene has CDR1 SGDLS and CDR2 YYNGEE. This CDR3 has 14 residues. V dropped 0 bases and J dropped 5 bases, with 9 bases sitting between them. In nucleotides, the CDR3 is TGTGCCAGCAGCGTAGGGTGGGGAGATCAGCCCCAGCATTTT. Its protein product is CASSVGWGDQPQHF.

This clone was seen a single time. The V gene is TRBV4-3, the J gene TRBJ2-7; 10 bases align to TRBD1. Germline V gene lookup returns CDR1 LGHNA and CDR2 YSLEER. This CDR3 has 16 residues. The J segment lost 2 bases and the V segment lost 3 bases, leaving 7 bases of the junction unmatched. The CDR3 DNA reads as TGCGCCAGCAGCCAGACGATCGGACAGGGGGCCTACGAGCAGTACTTC. Translating gives CASSQTIGQGAYEQYF.

This clone occurred once. V usage is TRBV27 and J usage is TRBJ2-2; a possible D gene is TRBD2 (6 bases). With 4 bases removed from V and 4 bases from J, the gap between germline ends came to 13 bases. Germline V lookup: CDR1 MNHEY, CDR2 SMNVEV (reference sequence). The CDR3 contains 15 residues. The CDR3 DNA reads TGTGCCAGCAGTTCCCGGACTATCCCCACCGGGGAGCTGTTTTTT. Translation gives CASSSRTIPTGELFF.

V usage is TRBV27 and J usage is TRBJ2-1; D is ambiguous. The CDR3 contains 14 residues. Trimming stripped 4 bases from V and 0 bases from J, with 7 bases between. Germline CDR1 MNHEY, CDR2 SMNVEV (reference sequence). DNA of the CDR3: TGTGCCAGCAGTTCGTGGAGCTCCTACAATGAGCAGTTCTTC. Translation gives CASSSWSSYNEQFF.

The V gene is TRBV19, the J gene TRBJ1-3; 7 nucleotides match TRBD1. The CDR3 contains 14 residues. The V segment lost 4 bases and the J segment 7 bases; nucleotides outside the gene matches: 7. Germline CDR1 reads LNHDA; CDR2 reads SQIVND (reference sequence). This CDR3 is CASSTTGQRNTIYF. The CDR3 DNA reads as TGTGCCAGTAGTACGACAGGGCAACGGAACACCATATATTTT.

This chain connects TRBV2 to TRBJ2-3, with 10 bases lining up with TRBD2. The germline CDR1 and CDR2 sequences are SNHLY and FYNNEI. The ends lost 5 bases at V and 1 base at J; junction bases unmatched: 3. The CDR3 is made up of 15 amino acids. The chain's CDR3 is CASSTGTSGTDTQYF. The CDR3 coding sequence is TGTGCCAGCAGTACCGGGACTAGCGGCACAGATACGCAGTATTTT.

The chain recombines TRBV19 with TRBJ2-1, with 10 bases matching TRBD2. The CDR3 covers 15 residues. Trimming at V came to 3 bases and at J to 6 bases, leaving 5 bases not matched to a gene. Per germline, CDR1 LNHDA and CDR2 SQIVND (reference sequence). CDR3 residues: CASSIGLAGANEQFF. The CDR3, as DNA: TGTGCCAGTAGTATTGGGCTAGCGGGAGCCAATGAGCAGTTCTTC. Supplemented by reference TRBV19 and TRBJ2-1, the full variable domain reads DGGITQSPKYLFRKEGQNVTLSCEQNLNHDAMYWYRQDPGQGLRLIYYSQIVNDFQKGDIAEGYSVSREKKESFPLTVTSAQKNPTAFYLCASSIGLAGANEQFFGPGTRLTVL.

The chain combines TRBV11-3 with TRBJ1-2; 8 bases align to TRBD1. CDR3 length: 16 residues. The germline CDR1 and CDR2 sequences are SGHNT and YENEEA. Unmatched junction bases numbered 4, after V lost 1 base and J lost 0 bases. The CDR3 sequence is CASSLVAGGSNYGYTF. In DNA form, the CDR3 reads TGTGCCAGCAGCTTAGTGGCAGGGGGCTCTAACTATGGCTACACCTTC.

CDR3 amino acids: CASSLDIRTGEGETQYF. The CDR3 nucleotides are TGTGCCAGCAGCTTAGACATAAGAACCGGGGAGGGAGAGACCCAGTACTTC. The chain is built from TRBV11-3 and TRBJ2-5; 7 nucleotides align to TRBD2. This CDR3 is built from 17 residues. Per the germline V gene, CDR1 is SGHNT and CDR2 is YENEEA. The V and J ends lost 0 bases and 4 bases, in that order; junction bases with no gene match: 11. Drawing the rest from reference TRBV11-3 and TRBJ2-5, the complete variable domain is EAGVVQSPRYKIIEKKQPVAFWCNPISGHNTLYWYLQNLGQGPELLIRYENEEAVDDSQLPKDRFSAERLKGVDSTLKIQPAELGDSAVYLCASSLDIRTGEGETQYFGPGTRLLVL.

This chain joins TRBV7-9 and TRBJ2-7, with no clear D. This CDR3 spans 13 amino acids. The V and J ends lost 1 base and 4 bases respectively, with 8 bases between them. Germline loops: CDR1 SEHNR, CDR2 FQNEAQ (reference sequence). CDR3 sequence (DNA): TGTGCCAGCAGCTTAGATCCCCCTTACGAGCAGTACTTC. Translation: CASSLDPPYEQYF.

The chain combines TRBV6-2 or TRBV6-3 with TRBJ2-5; 15 bases are shared with TRBD2. This CDR3 comprises 15 residues. Per the germline V gene, CDR1 is MNHEY and CDR2 is SVGEGT. Trimming took 5 bases from V and 6 from J; bases not matched to a gene: 4. This CDR3 reads CASSPGLAGGKTQYF. The CDR3 DNA reads TGTGCCAGCAGTCCAGGACTAGCGGGGGGGAAGACCCAGTACTTC.

The chain recombines TRBV9 with TRBJ2-7; 11 bases are shared with TRBD2. CDR3 length equals 18 residues. Per the germline V gene, CDR1 is SGDLS and CDR2 is YYNGEE. The J segment lost 2 bases and the V segment lost 0 bases, leaving 10 bases of the junction unmatched. CDR3 protein: CASSVGATSGSLAYEQYF. In nucleotides, the CDR3 is TGTGCCAGCAGCGTAGGGGCAACTAGCGGGAGTTTGGCCTACGAGCAGTACTTC.

The J gene is TRBJ1-6, the V gene TRBV5-1; D gene uncertain. This CDR3 contains 13 residues. Germline V gives CDR1 SGHRS, CDR2 YFSETQ. V was cut by 5 bases and J by 5 bases, with 8 bases left in between. In DNA, the CDR3 is TGCGCCAGCAGAACTCAAAATAATTCACCCCTCCACTTT. Its protein product is CASRTQNNSPLHF. Based on the CDR3 plus reference TRBV5-1 and TRBJ1-6, the full variable domain is KAGVTQTPRYLIKTRGQQVTLSCSPISGHRSVSWYQQTPGQGLQFLFEYFSETQRNKGNFPGRFSGRQFSNSRSEMNVSTLELGDSALYLCASRTQNNSPLHFGNGTRLTVT.

The V gene is TRBV7-4, the J gene TRBJ2-7; 12 bases are shared with TRBD2. Germline V gives CDR1 SGHVT, CDR2 SQSDAQ. Trimming removed 4 bases from V and 0 bases from J; junction bases left unmatched: 4. The CDR3 consists of 16 residues. This chain's CDR3 is CASSSELAGGSYEQYF. The CDR3, as DNA: TGTGCCAGCAGCTCGGAACTAGCGGGGGGCTCCTACGAGCAGTACTTC.

This clone has just one count. V is TRBV10-3 and J is TRBJ2-3; 13 bases fit TRBD2. The V and J ends lost 3 bases and 6 bases, in that order; junction bases with no gene match: 12. The CDR3 is 18 amino acids. Germline V lookup: CDR1 ENHRY, CDR2 SYGVKD. The CDR3 protein is CAISESLTSGGPPDTQYF. CDR3 nucleotides: TGTGCCATCAGTGAATCTCTGACTAGCGGGGGGCCACCCGATACGCAGTATTTT.

The chain is built from TRBV7-3 and TRBJ2-2; 14 bases fit TRBD2. Germline assignment: CDR1 SGHTA and CDR2 FQGTGA. This CDR3 is built from 18 residues. V gave up 6 bases and J gave up 4 bases; unmatched junction bases: 10. The DNA for the CDR3 is TGTGCCAGCAGTCGACTAGCGGGGGGGCCCGGCGGCACCGGGGAGCTGTTTTTT. Protein sequence: CASSRLAGGPGGTGELFF.

The J gene is TRBJ2-3, the V gene TRBV27; D remains ambiguous. Trimming left V 2 bases short and J 3 bases short, with 15 bases between. The germline CDR1 and CDR2 sequences are MNHEY and SMNVEV (reference sequence). The CDR3 extends over 16 amino acids. The CDR3 DNA reads as TGTGCCAGCAGTTTAATAGGTTTGGTCGGGACAGATACGCAGTATTTT. The encoded protein is CASSLIGLVGTDTQYF.

DNA of the CDR3: TGTGCCAGCACCCCGGGGACAGGGCCGAACACTGAAGCTTTCTTT. It encodes CASTPGTGPNTEAFF. This chain uses TRBV27 with TRBJ1-1; 9 bases are a match to TRBD1. CDR3 length: 15 residues. Germline V gives CDR1 MNHEY, CDR2 SMNVEV (reference sequence). V dropped 7 bases and J dropped 1; count of bases not matched to a gene: 7.

V gene TRBV9 combines with J gene TRBJ1-4; D gene ambiguous. The V end was cut by 1 base, the J end by 7 bases, with 14 bases between. The germline gives CDR1 SGDLS, CDR2 YYNGEE. The CDR3 runs 15 residues. CDR3 sequence: CASSVRTGKGEKLFF. The DNA for the CDR3 is TGTGCCAGCAGCGTAAGGACGGGAAAGGGTGAAAAACTGTTTTTT.